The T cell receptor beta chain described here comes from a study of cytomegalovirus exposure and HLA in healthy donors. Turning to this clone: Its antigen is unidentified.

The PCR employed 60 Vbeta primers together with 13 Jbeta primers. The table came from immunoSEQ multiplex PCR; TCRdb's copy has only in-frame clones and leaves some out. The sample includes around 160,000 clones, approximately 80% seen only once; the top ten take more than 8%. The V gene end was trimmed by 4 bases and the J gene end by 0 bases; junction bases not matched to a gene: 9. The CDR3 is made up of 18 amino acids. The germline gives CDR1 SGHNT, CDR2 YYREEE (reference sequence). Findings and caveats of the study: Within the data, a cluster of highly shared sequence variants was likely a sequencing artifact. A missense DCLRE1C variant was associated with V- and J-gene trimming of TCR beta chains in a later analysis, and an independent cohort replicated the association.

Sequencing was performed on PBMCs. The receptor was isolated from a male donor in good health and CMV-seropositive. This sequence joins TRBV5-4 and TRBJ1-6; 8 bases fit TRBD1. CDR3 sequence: CASSGTGRTSSYNSPLHF. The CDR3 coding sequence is TGTGCCAGCAGCGGGACAGGCCGTACGAGCTCCTATAATTCACCCCTCCACTTT.